This T cell receptor (beta chain) was captured by sequencing in a study of cytomegalovirus exposure and HLA in healthy donors. About the study: An early data release held some 89 million unique TCRs from HLA-typed donors. Study findings and constraints: Data from an earlier analysis indicated that most TCR beta V segments were productive either about 90% or about 30% of the time.

Primers: 60 Vbeta forward and 13 Jbeta reverse. The repertoire was sequenced with immunoSEQ multiplex PCR; TCRdb's copy has only in-frame clones and lacks some. Of about 130,000 clones listed, 73% are singletons. V lost 3 bases, J lost 12 bases, and 7 bases lay in between. Looked up from germline, CDR1 is SNHLY and CDR2 is FYNNEI. The CDR3 extends over 10 amino acids. This clone was picked up a small number of times. Its antigen is not identified. The sequencing input was PBMCs. This sequence joins TRBV2 and TRBJ2-3; D remains ambiguous. The receptor was derived from a woman in her thirties or forties in good health and CMV-seropositive. CDR3 bases: TGTGCCAGCAGTGAGAGATCACAGTATTTT. It specifies CASSERSQYF.